The 2 T cell receptor beta chains below all came from one sample that was sequenced in a study of vaccination effects on CD4 cells after COVID-19. Clones were sequenced by immunoSEQ multiplex PCR, and TCRdb holds only the in-frame ones, with some missing. The sample holds some 29,000 clones, around 74% seen once. Viral peptide pools were used in the ViraFEST assay to expand antigen-specific CD4+ T cells, and sequencing came afterward. Scientists isolated CD4+ T cells after a roughly 9-day culture period ended. The vaccine given was either BNT162b2 or mRNA-1273, in two doses. No antigen is known for these receptors. Sequenced material: CD4+ T cells from PBMCs cultured with HCoV-OC43 spike peptides, taken after COVID-19 vaccination. Regarding subset: HCoV-OC43 spike overlapping peptide pool stimulation. The source is a human donor who received a COVID-19 vaccine.

This clone was recorded only once. This chain uses TRBV24-1 with TRBJ2-1, with TRBD2 matching over 7 bases. The germline V gene encodes CDR1 KGHDR and CDR2 SFDVKD. V was pared by 6 bases and J by 4 bases, with 11 bases of the junction left unmatched. The CDR3 is 16 amino acids. CDR3 sequence: CATSNSRDYPYNEQFF. CDR3 DNA: TGTGCCACCAGTAATAGCCGGGACTATCCATACAATGAGCAGTTCTTC.

V usage is TRBV2 and J usage is TRBJ1-1; unclear D gene. The V gene's germline CDR1 is SNHLY and CDR2 FYNNEI. The CDR3 runs to 13 residues. Trimming stripped 4 bases from V and 3 bases from J, with 9 bases between. This chain's CDR3 is CASSVDTYTEAFF. For the CDR3, the DNA is TGTGCCAGCAGTGTTGACACGTACACTGAAGCTTTCTTT.